The present TCR beta chain was sequenced within a study of T cells after yellow fever vaccination. Study results and limitations: Weaker overall, the secondary response nonetheless peaked faster (day 5 versus 15).

TCRdb re-derived calls from the 5' RACE reads in MiXCR, one entry per CDR3 protein. This table holds 250,000 to 300,000 distinct CDR3 sequences, around 13% found once. The germline V gene encodes CDR1 DFQATT and CDR2 SNEGSKA (reference sequence). CDR3 length equals 12 residues. A remark on this clonotype: No antigen is known for it.

The chain is built from TRBV20-1 and TRBJ2-1, with unresolved D. The source was CD4+ T cells sorted from PBMCs, collected 45 days after the yellow fever booster vaccination. This sequence originates from a young man who received the YFV17D yellow fever vaccine. As DNA, the CDR3 is TGCAGCCCTAGGCAGACCTACAATGAGCAGTTCTTC. It is translated as CSPRQTYNEQFF.